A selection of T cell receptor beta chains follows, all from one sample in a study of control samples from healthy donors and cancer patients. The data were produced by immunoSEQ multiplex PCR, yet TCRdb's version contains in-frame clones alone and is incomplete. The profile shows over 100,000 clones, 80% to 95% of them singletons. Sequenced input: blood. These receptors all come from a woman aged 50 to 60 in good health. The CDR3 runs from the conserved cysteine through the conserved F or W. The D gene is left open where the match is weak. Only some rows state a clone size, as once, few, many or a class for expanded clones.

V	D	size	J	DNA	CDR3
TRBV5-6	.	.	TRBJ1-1	TGTGCCAGCAGCTTAACCGGGACATGGGACACTGAAGCTTTCTTT	CASSLTGTWDTEAFF
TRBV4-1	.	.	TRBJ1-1	TGCGCCAGCAGCCAGGGGACACAGAACACTGAAGCTTTCTTT	CASSQGTQNTEAFF
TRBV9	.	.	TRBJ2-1	TGTGCCAGCAGCGTAGGGTTACAGGCTAAGATAGACAATGAGCAGTTCTTC	CASSVGLQAKIDNEQFF
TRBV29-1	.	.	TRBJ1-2	TGCAGCGTTGAACGGCCTGGGAATGTGGGCTATGGCTACACCTTC	CSVERPGNVGYGYTF
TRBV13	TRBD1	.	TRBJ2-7	TGTGCCAGCAGTTCCGGGACAGGGGATTTTGAAGAGCAGTACTTC	CASSSGTGDFEEQYF
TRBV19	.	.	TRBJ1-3	TGTGCCAGTAGTATTCCAAGAGGAGGGACCTCTGGAAACACCATATATTTT	CASSIPRGGTSGNTIYF
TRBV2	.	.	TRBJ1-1	TGTGCCAGCACCTGGGGGGGACACCTTACTGCGAACACTGAAGCTTTCTTT	CASTWGGHLTANTEAFF
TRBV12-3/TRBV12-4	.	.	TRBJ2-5	TGTGCCAGCACCAATCAAGAGACCCAGTACTTC	CASTNQETQYF
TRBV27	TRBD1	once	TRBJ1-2	TGTGCCAGCAGGCCCCGGACAGGGGTTGGCTACACCTTC	CASRPRTGVGYTF
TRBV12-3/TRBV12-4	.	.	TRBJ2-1	TGTGCCAGCAGTTTAAACATCTACAATGAGCAGTTCTTC	CASSLNIYNEQFF
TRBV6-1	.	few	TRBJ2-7	TGTGCCAGCAGTGAGGCAGAAGGAAACCCTACGAGGCAGTACTTC	CASSEAEGNPTRQYF
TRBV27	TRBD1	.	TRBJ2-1	TGTGCCAGCAGTAGGGACAGGGGTATCAATGAGCAGTTCTTC	CASSRDRGINEQFF
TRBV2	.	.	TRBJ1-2	TGTGCCAGCAGTGGCCGGGGTAGCTATGGCTACACCTTC	CASSGRGSYGYTF
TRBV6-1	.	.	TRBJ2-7	TGTGCCAGCAGTGAAGCCGGGGGGCAATACGAGCAGTACTTC	CASSEAGGQYEQYF
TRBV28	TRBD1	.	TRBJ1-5	TGTGCCGCCCAACAGGGGAATCAGCCCCAGCATTTT	CAAQQGNQPQHF
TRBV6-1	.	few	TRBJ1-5	TGTGCCAGCAGTGTTTCCGGGACATTACAAAATCAGCCCCAGCATTTT	CASSVSGTLQNQPQHF
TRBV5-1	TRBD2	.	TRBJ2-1	TGCGCCAGCAGCTACGGACTAGCGGGGGGCCTGAACAATGAGCAGTTCTTC	CASSYGLAGGLNNEQFF
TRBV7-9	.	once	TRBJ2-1	TGTGCCAGCAGCTTGGGGCCACTATCCTACAATGAGCAGTTCTTC	CASSLGPLSYNEQFF
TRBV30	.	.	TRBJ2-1	TGTGCCTGGAGCCCGGGGAATGAGCAGTTCTTC	CAWSPGNEQFF
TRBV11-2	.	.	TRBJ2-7	TGTGCCAGCAGCTTGATTAGATGGCCGTACGAGCAGTACTTC	CASSLIRWPYEQYF
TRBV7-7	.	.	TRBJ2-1	TGTGCTAGCAGCTTGGGATCTACCGGTGAGCAGTTCTTC	CASSLGSTGEQFF
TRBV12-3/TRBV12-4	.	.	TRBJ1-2	TGTGCCAGCAGTTTGTGGGGAAAGGATGGCTACACCTTC	CASSLWGKDGYTF